The clone carrying this T cell receptor beta chain was picked up a small number of times. This record comes from a study of blood T cells in healthy people across ages. Through a sample-barcoded 5' primer and a J-beta primer mix, a second PCR was run for roughly 6 to 11 cycles. MiXCR was run by TCRdb on the 5' RACE reads, yielding one entry per CDR3 protein. Here the sample spans about 570,000 distinct CDR3 sequences, about 27% being singletons. Germline CDR1 MNHEY, CDR2 SVGAGI. Trimming removed 0 bases from V and 3 bases from J, with 12 bases in between. The CDR3 totals 16 residues. This sample was shared with a second study, whose subject was T cells of mothers and their children.

The source material was blood. The J gene is TRBJ2-1, the V gene TRBV6-5, with a weak D call TRBD2 (5 bases). This TCR was sampled from a boy younger than 10 in good health. The CDR3 loop is CASSYSLRAYYNEQFF. The CDR3 DNA follows: TGTGCCAGCAGTTACTCCCTGCGGGCCTACTACAATGAGCAGTTCTTC.